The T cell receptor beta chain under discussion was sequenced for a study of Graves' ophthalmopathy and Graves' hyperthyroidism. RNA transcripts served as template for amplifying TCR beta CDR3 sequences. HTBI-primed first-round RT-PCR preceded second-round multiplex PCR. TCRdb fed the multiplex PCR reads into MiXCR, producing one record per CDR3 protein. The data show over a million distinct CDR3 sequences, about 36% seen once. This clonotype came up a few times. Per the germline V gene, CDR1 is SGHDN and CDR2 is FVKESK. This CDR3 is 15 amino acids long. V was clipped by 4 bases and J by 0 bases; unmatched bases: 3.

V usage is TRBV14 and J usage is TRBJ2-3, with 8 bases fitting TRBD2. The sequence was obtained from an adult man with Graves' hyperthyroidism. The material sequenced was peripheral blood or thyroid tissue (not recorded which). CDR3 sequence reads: CASSRPSGSTDTQYF. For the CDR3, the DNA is TGTGCCAGCAGCCGACCTAGCGGGAGCACAGATACGCAGTATTTT.